This TCR beta chain appears in the sequencing data of a study of a mutant IDH1 vaccine in newly diagnosed glioma. In the study overall: First vaccine doses came 4-6 weeks after radiotherapy alone, or with temozolomide cycles. The treated group averaged around 40 years old and was around 62% male, approximately 38% female. Earlier care involved radiotherapy, temozolomide, or both, and the majority received both.

As concerns this clone: Its matching antigen is unknown.

Clones were sequenced by immunoSEQ multiplex PCR, and TCRdb holds only the in-frame ones, with some missing. Here the sample spans roughly 43,000 clones, under 80% being singletons. The V and J ends lost 0 bases and 2 bases respectively, with 11 bases between them. Germline CDR1 is LGHNA and CDR2 is YNFKEQ. The CDR3 extends over 16 amino acids. Regarding time point: week 23, last vaccination. In the vaccine, a single dose held 300 ug of the mutant IDH1 20-mer peptide, along with topical imiquimod. This receptor was identified in a middle-aged man with glioma. The gene calls are TRBV4-2 and TRBJ2-1; D is perhaps TRBD2 (6 bases). The specimen comprised PBMCs, sampled from a glioma patient whose treatment included an IDH1 peptide vaccine. The DNA for the CDR3 is TGTGCCAGCAGCCAAGAAGGAGGGGTTACCTACAATGAGCAGTTCTTC. Translated, it gives CASSQEGGVTYNEQFF.